This record looks at one T cell receptor beta chain sequence and its context. The CDR3 sequence is 16 residues long. The germline V and J ends were trimmed by 2 bases and 9 bases, with 18 bases remaining between them. CDR1 and CDR2 from the germline V gene are SGHDT and YYEEEE. Assay: immunoSEQ multiplex PCR; the TCRdb copy retains only in-frame clones and omits some. Found here are hundreds of thousands of clones, 86% of them singletons; the top ten hold over 1.1%. The entry originates in a study of blood T cell repertoires in COVID-19. The chain uses TRBV5-6 and TRBJ1-6; D is undetermined. The sequencing input was peripheral blood. The clonotype was recovered from a woman under 40 with active or convalescent COVID-19. The CDR3 is CASSFQGVLGSSPLHF. The CDR3 DNA is TGTGCCAGCAGCTTTCAAGGCGTCCTAGGGAGTTCACCCCTCCACTTT.